This T cell receptor (beta chain) stems from a study of T cells in Graves' hyperthyroidism and ophthalmopathy. Whole-study findings and limits: Peripheral blood also featured most of the thyroid clonotypes expanded above 0.001.

The length of the CDR3 is 13 residues. Germline V gene data show CDR1 as SGHVS and CDR2 as FNYEAQ. V trimming: 3 bases; J trimming: 5 bases; junction bases outside the gene matches: 2. Diagnoses were made from clinical symptoms, serum measures (thyroxine and TRAb), thyroid ultrasound and orbital computed tomography. The source of the PBMCs was over 8.5 ml of fresh peripheral blood. TCR beta CDR3 sequences were amplified from RNA transcripts. HTBI primers were used for first-round RT-PCR of the TCR CDR3. MiXCR, run by TCRdb on the multiplex PCR reads, gives a single entry per CDR3 protein. The table has some 350,000 distinct CDR3 sequences, approximately 25% seen once. There are a few counts of this clonotype. Its specificity is not known.

The chain employs TRBV7-6 and TRBJ2-7; 9 positions agree with TRBD1. What was sequenced was blood. This receptor was identified in a man aged 45 to 65 with Graves' hyperthyroidism. The CDR3 coding sequence is TGTGCCAGCAGCTTCGGACAGGGGAACGAGCAGTACTTC. It translates to CASSFGQGNEQYF. Complete variable domain (other parts from reference TRBV7-6 and TRBJ2-7): GAGVSQSPRYKVTKRGQDVALRCDPISGHVSLYWYRQALGQGPEFLTYFNYEAQQDKSGLPNDRFSAERPEGSISTLTIQRTEQRDSAMYRCASSFGQGNEQYFGPGTRLTVT.